The clone carrying this TCR beta chain has more than one count but fewer than ten. The CDR3 spans 15 residues. J was trimmed by 8 bases and V by 0 bases; bases with no gene match: 5. CDR1 and CDR2 (germline): SEHNR, FQNEAQ (reference sequence). This entry is derived from a study of blood T cell repertoires in COVID-19. TCRdb's copy holds only in-frame clones and misses some; the assay was immunoSEQ multiplex PCR. The data hold around 190,000 clones, with roughly four fifths observed a single time. The sequencing sample was made of peripheral blood. This sequence originates from a human donor in a cohort sampled during active COVID-19. The chain uses TRBV7-9 and TRBJ1-4; 8 bases align to TRBD1. The CDR3 reads CASSLAGQGREKLFF. For the CDR3, the DNA is TGTGCCAGCAGCTTAGCCGGACAGGGTCGAGAAAAACTGTTTTTT. Variable domain in full (rest from reference TRBV7-9 and TRBJ1-4): DTGVSQNPRHKITKRGQNVTFRCDPISEHNRLYWYRQTLGQGPEFLTYFQNEAQLEKSRLLSDRFSAERPKGSFSTLEIQRTEQGDSAMYLCASSLAGQGREKLFFGSGTQLSVL.